This T cell receptor beta chain emerged from a study of cytomegalovirus exposure and HLA in healthy donors. Sequencing used immunoSEQ multiplex PCR; TCRdb keeps in-frame clones, though not all of them. The table includes about 44,000 clones, over 85% detected once. This receptor was taken from a woman aged 18-35 years in good health and CMV-seronegative. Sequenced material: PBMCs.

The CDR3, as DNA: TGTGCCAGCAGCGCAGCTAGCGGAAAGCAGTTCTTC. Its protein is CASSAASGKQFF. The gene calls are TRBV9 and TRBJ2-1; 7 bases map to TRBD2. Germline V gene sequence: CDR1 SGDLS, CDR2 YYNGEE. CDR3 length equals 12 residues. Trimming took 3 bases from V and 11 from J; bases not matched to a gene: 5.